The next 2 T cell receptor beta chains were all read from a single sample in a study of tumor and adjacent non-tumor tissue in lung cancer. A modified ARM-PCR protocol with three rounds of nested PCR amplified TCRbeta. TCRdb used MiXCR to reprocess the multiplex PCR reads, holding one entry per CDR3 protein. The sample carries roughly 200,000 distinct CDR3 sequences, about two thirds recorded once. RNA was extracted from bulk tissue without any cell sorting. The sample was lung tumor tissue. The receptors were sampled from a man aged 55 to 70 with non-small cell lung cancer.

As concerns this clonotype: The junction shows a germline mismatch at one end, possibly a read error. V is TRBV20-1 and J is TRBJ1-4, with unresolved D. This CDR3 is 13 amino acids long. The germline gives CDR1 DFQATT, CDR2 SNEGSKA (reference sequence). CDR3 in amino acids: CSATPRVTEKLFF. In DNA, the CDR3 is TGCAGTGCTACGCCACGGGTTACGGAAAAATTGTTTTTT.

With respect to this clonotype: The CDR3 does not end in the conserved phenylalanine or tryptophan, so this is likely a read error. Because the CDR3's place on the DNA is in doubt, the DNA is left out and the CDR3 is given as listed by TCRdb. The chain joins TRBV20-1 to TRBJ2-2; the DNA was not compared with TRBD2, the D call given in the table. The germline CDR1 and CDR2 sequences are DFQATT and SNEGSKA (reference sequence). Termini included, the CDR3 measures 15 amino acids. The CDR3 is CSARLASGSAGELIS.